One and the same sample provided the 14 T cell receptor beta chains below, sequenced in a study of cytomegalovirus exposure and HLA in healthy donors (TCRdb year 2017). The method was the immunoSEQ multiplex PCR assay. A mixture of 60 forward primers for TCR Vbeta segments and 13 reverse primers for TCR Jbeta segments was used in the multiplex PCR. TCRdb took over this immuneACCESS table, retaining in-frame rearrangements with V and J assigned. Such tables are incomplete; in checked studies, under half of the missing clones stem from an unresolved V gene, and the remainder is unexplained. The sample table includes around 45,000 clones. Approximately 16% of the sample lies in the top ten. The material sequenced was PBMCs. These receptors were collected from a male donor in good health and CMV-seronegative.

V gene TRBV6-5 combines with J gene TRBJ2-3, with D perhaps TRBD1 (6 bases). The germline V gene has CDR1 MNHEY and CDR2 SVGAGI. Trimming took 4 bases from V and 2 from J, leaving 13 bases between them. The CDR3 contains 15 residues. The CDR3 spells CASSSGQPFTDTQYF. The CDR3 nucleotides are TGTGCCAGCAGTTCCGGACAGCCATTCACAGATACGCAGTATTTT.

CDR3 loop: CASSWAGERPQHF. CDR3 nucleotide sequence: TGCGCCAGCAGCTGGGCCGGGGAACGGCCCCAGCATTTT. The chain employs TRBV5-1 and TRBJ1-5; D remains ambiguous. Germline-derived CDR1 and CDR2 are SGHRS and YFSETQ. The CDR3 loop spans 13 amino acids. The V end was cut by 3 bases, the J end by 9 bases, with 13 bases between.

The chain couples TRBV19 to TRBJ2-1; unclear D gene. Germline V lookup: CDR1 LNHDA, CDR2 SQIVND (reference sequence). This CDR3 comprises 14 residues. The ends were cut back, 3 bases at V and 4 bases at J, with 10 bases in the middle. CDR3 nucleotides: TGTGCCAGTAGTATCACTGAGAGTTACAATGAGCAGTTCTTC. Its protein product is CASSITESYNEQFF. Full variable domain (remainder filled in from reference TRBV19 and TRBJ2-1): DGGITQSPKYLFRKEGQNVTLSCEQNLNHDAMYWYRQDPGQGLRLIYYSQIVNDFQKGDIAEGYSVSREKKESFPLTVTSAQKNPTAFYLCASSITESYNEQFFGPGTRLTVL.

This chain links TRBV15 with TRBJ2-7, with D maybe TRBD1 (8 bases). CDR3 length: 16 amino acids. V dropped 0 bases and J dropped 2 bases, with 14 bases sitting between them. CDR1 LNHNV and CDR2 YYDKDF come from the germline V gene (reference sequence). The CDR3 DNA reads as TGTGCCACCAGCAGAGATCGGACAGGGAGGGCCTACGAGCAGTACTTC. Translation gives CATSRDRTGRAYEQYF. Supplemented by reference TRBV15 and TRBJ2-7, the full variable domain reads DAMVIQNPRYQVTQFGKPVTLSCSQTLNHNVMYWYQQKSSQAPKLLFHYYDKDFNNEADTPDNFQSRRPNTSFCFLDIRSPGLGDTAMYLCATSRDRTGRAYEQYFGPGTRLTVT.

In DNA form, the CDR3 reads TGCGCCAGCAGTACTAGCGGGGGGCACAATGAGCAGTTCTTC. It specifies CASSTSGGHNEQFF. This chain uses TRBV10-1 with TRBJ2-1, with TRBD2 matching 12 bases. V shed 5 bases and J 5 bases; nucleotides not matched to a gene: 1. The CDR3 extends over 14 amino acids. The germline V gene encodes CDR1 WNHNN and CDR2 SYGVQD (reference sequence).

The V call is TRBV13, the J call TRBJ2-3, with D tentatively TRBD2 (5 bases). Germline CDR1 PRHDT, CDR2 FYEKMQ (reference sequence). This CDR3 is built from 16 residues. The V end was cut by 0 bases, the J end by 1 base, with 11 bases between. The CDR3 loop reads CASSLGAPEGTDTQYF. CDR3 DNA sequence: TGTGCCAGCAGCTTAGGGGCCCCGGAGGGCACAGATACGCAGTATTTT.

The gene calls are TRBV4-1 and TRBJ2-5; D is possibly TRBD1 (6 bases). The end of the DNA aligns better with TRBJ2-7, so the J call may be wrong. This CDR3 contains 14 residues. CDR1 and CDR2 (germline): MGHRA, YSYEKL. As DNA, the CDR3 is TGCGCCAGCAGCCACGGGACATTTACCGACGAGCAGTACTTC. Its protein product is CASSHGTFTDEQYF.

The chain recombines TRBV4-2 with TRBJ2-3; D perhaps matches TRBD2 (5 bases). Trimming pared 2 bases from V and 0 bases from J, leaving 9 bases between. This CDR3 comprises 15 residues. From germline, CDR1 is LGHNA and CDR2 YNFKEQ. Written as DNA, the CDR3 is TGTGCCAGCAGCCAACTAGCCGCGAGCACAGATACGCAGTATTTT. Its translation is CASSQLAASTDTQYF.

The gene calls are TRBV30 and TRBJ2-7; 8 bases align to TRBD1. CDR3 length: 14 residues. Germline loops: CDR1 GTSNPN, CDR2 SVGIG (reference sequence). The V and J ends lost 1 base and 3 bases, in that order; junction bases with no gene match: 5. CDR3 sequence reads: CAWSDRDRSYEQYF. The DNA for the CDR3 is TGTGCCTGGAGTGACCGGGACAGGAGCTACGAGCAGTACTTC.

This chain uses TRBV30 with TRBJ2-3; 13 bases line up with TRBD2. Germline V gene sequence: CDR1 GTSNPN, CDR2 SVGIG (reference sequence). CDR3 length equals 15 residues. The trim removed 2 bases at V and 3 bases at J, leaving 2 bases unmatched. CDR3 residues: CAWSLLAGGTDTQYF. The DNA of the CDR3 is TGTGCCTGGAGTCTACTAGCGGGGGGGACAGATACGCAGTATTTT. Drawing the rest from reference TRBV30 and TRBJ2-3, the complete variable domain is SQTIHQWPATLVQPVGSPLSLECTVEGTSNPNLYWYRQAAGRGLQLLFYSVGIGQISSEVPQNLSASRPQDRQFILSSKKLLLSDSGFYLCAWSLLAGGTDTQYFGPGTRLTVL.

The gene calls are TRBV4-1 and TRBJ2-3; TRBD2 matches 9 bases. The J segment lost 2 bases and the V segment lost 6 bases, leaving 15 bases of the junction unmatched. Germline V gives CDR1 MGHRA, CDR2 YSYEKL. The CDR3 loop spans 18 amino acids. CDR3 region: CASRQGRGGDPTTDTQYF. The DNA of the CDR3 is TGCGCCAGCAGACAGGGGCGGGGGGGCGACCCCACCACAGATACGCAGTATTTT.

This chain uses TRBV30 with TRBJ2-7; tentative D call: TRBD2 (6 bases). Trimming removed 0 bases at V and 6 bases at J, with 12 bases between. The germline gives CDR1 GTSNPN, CDR2 SVGIG (reference sequence). The CDR3 sequence is 13 residues long. Here the CDR3 reads CAWSVLEGSEQYF. DNA of the CDR3: TGTGCCTGGAGTGTACTGGAGGGCTCCGAGCAGTACTTC.

The chain is built from TRBV27 and TRBJ2-7; D remains ambiguous. The length of the CDR3 is 14 residues. V lost 2 bases, J lost 3 bases, and 11 bases lay in between. Germline V CDR1 and CDR2: MNHEY, SMNVEV (reference sequence). CDR3 bases: TGTGCCAGCAGTTTAAGTGCGGCGAACTACGAGCAGTACTTC. Its protein is CASSLSAANYEQYF.

CDR3 in DNA: TGTGCCAGCAGCTTAGGGTTGACAGGGCGAAGGGGCTACACCTTC. Protein product: CASSLGLTGRRGYTF. The V and J genes are TRBV13 and TRBJ1-2, with TRBD1 matching over 7 bases. The germline V gene encodes CDR1 PRHDT and CDR2 FYEKMQ (reference sequence). This CDR3 contains 15 residues. With 0 bases clipped from V and 8 bases from J, the junction kept 9 bases outside the gene matches.